This TCR beta chain was sequenced for a study of esophageal squamous cell carcinoma tumors (dated by TCRdb to about 2021). Some background on the complete study: Patients were split into immuno relation high and low groups by principal component analysis with K-means clustering of immunohistochemical T-cell and checkpoint marker values. The ten to eleven cases yielded over 1.5 million total TCRalpha reads and 1 million to 1.4 million total TCRbeta reads, of which roughly 29,000 and 37,000, respectively, were unique. The purpose of the study was to evaluate TCR repertoire diversity and shared TCR repertoires of T cells in the tumor environment of esophageal squamous cell carcinoma. The wider cohort included some 54 esophageal squamous cell carcinoma patients in Japan who were treated with surgery, of whom around 21 were high and around 30 were low immuno relation cases. TCR sequencing covered about 10 patients: five randomly selected high immuno relation cases and five background-matched low immuno relation cases. Here is what the overall study found, with its caveats: Shared V|J recombination candidates may have been selected by chance because variation in the TCRalphabeta repertoire was large. Because TCRalpha and TCRbeta chains were sequenced separately, chain pairing and the antigens recognized remained unknown. No difference in total TCR repertoire counts was observed between groups, whereas significant repertoire counts were found to be higher in the high immuno relation group. About 30% of the 10 cases showed a single dominant TCRalpha VJ recombination with apparently reduced TCRalpha diversity. TCR repertoire analysis included only a few cases, and CDR3 clonotype-level investigation was not performed. Approximately 27 TRAV|TRAJ and more than 20 TRBV|TRBJ combinations, including TRAV13-1|TRAJ22 and TRBV7-9|TRBJ2-7, appeared to be shared among high immuno relation cases.

Enrollment excluded patients who had received neoadjuvant chemotherapy or who had no clinical information. All of the TCR-sequenced cases shown were male, and each had a subtotal esophagectomy with 2- or 3-field lymphadenectomy. RNA was isolated from bulk tumor tissue sections using a Qiagen AllPrep kit, and no T-cell sorting was performed. Small sections of surgically resected tumor tissue were kept in RNAlater reagent at -80 degrees C until RNA was extracted. Receptors were amplified or captured by 5' RACE. A PCR using KAPA HiFi with TCRalpha or TCRbeta constant-region primers and a P20EA primer was followed by a nested second PCR with CA2 or CB2. TCR genes were amplified by unbiased adaptor ligation RT-PCR, with reverse transcription by Superscript III and a polyT18-containing BSL-18E primer. Following second-strand synthesis and blunting, the P10EA/P20EA adaptor was ligated to the 5' end of the cDNA, and NotI digestion was then performed. The first and second PCRs ran 20 to 25 cycles of 98°C for 20 s, 65°C for 30 s and 72°C for 1 min. The Nextera XT Index kit v2 Set A was used to index the amplicons, which were then pooled in equimolar amounts and quantified with a Qubit 2.0 Fluorometer. Sequencing used the Illumina MiSeq platform with 2x300 bp paired-end reads. Regarding the original processing steps: Reads were assigned to V and J genes by highest identity to IMGT reference sequences using Repertoire Genesis software ver.1.0. CDR3 was defined as the region from Cys104 to Phe118 plus Gly119 and was translated, and unique sequence reads were defined by distinct V, J and CDR3 amino acids. A shared V|J combination was chosen only when it reached significance in both a Fisher's exact test in edgeR and a Mann Whitney U test. After singletons were removed and 500 repertoire combinations were bootstrapped, the repertoire dissimilarity index was calculated with the R rdi package. Starting from the raw public reads, TCRdb applied fastp trimming at Q25, assembled clones with MiXCR and retained in-frame beta chains. Here each entry gathers all rows of one CDR3 protein and keeps the most common genes and DNA. V and J calls and clone size were set by TCRdb, not the authors. The sample includes around 5,200 distinct CDR3 sequences, with approximately 22% observed a single time. Around 30% of the sample comes from the top ten.

This clonotype was counted a few times. No cognate antigen has been identified for it. Within one base of it there is no much larger clone, and no base qualities were kept. Unmatched junction bases come to 11, with V trimmed by 5 bases and J by 8 bases. The CDR3 covers 15 residues, taking in both the cysteine and the phenylalanine. The kept DNA is CDR3 alone, 45 bases in frame from the first base. From a lookup of the germline V gene, CDR1 and CDR2 are SGHAT and FQNNGV. The sequenced sample consisted of tumor tissue. This TCR derives from a man aged 50 or older with esophageal squamous cell carcinoma. The rearrangement joined TRBV11-2 to TRBJ2-1; the central 8 bases match TRBD1. The CDR3 reads CASSPQGVKYHEQFF. The DNA sequence follows: TGTGCCAGCAGCCCACAGGGGGTAAAGTATCATGAGCAGTTCTTC.